This TCR beta chain emerged from a study of T cells expressing NK-cell markers. The CDR3 has 16 amino acids. Germline V lookup: CDR1 DFQATT, CDR2 SNEGSKA (reference sequence). A 5'RACE template switching approach incorporating UMIs was used to make TCR beta cDNA. TCRdb re-called the 5' RACE reads and gives one entry per CDR3 protein, without DNA. This table lists 300,000 to 500,000 distinct CDR3 sequences. Material for sequencing was blood T cells: a sorted CD56 or NKG2C T cell subset, CD4+ or CD8+ T cells, or bulk PBMC T cells (not recorded which). The rearrangement uses TRBV20-1 and TRBJ2-5; TCRdb's D call of TRBD2 is untestable without DNA. This receptor was taken from a woman aged 45-59 years in good health. The CDR3 reads CSARDRRLAGVETQYF.